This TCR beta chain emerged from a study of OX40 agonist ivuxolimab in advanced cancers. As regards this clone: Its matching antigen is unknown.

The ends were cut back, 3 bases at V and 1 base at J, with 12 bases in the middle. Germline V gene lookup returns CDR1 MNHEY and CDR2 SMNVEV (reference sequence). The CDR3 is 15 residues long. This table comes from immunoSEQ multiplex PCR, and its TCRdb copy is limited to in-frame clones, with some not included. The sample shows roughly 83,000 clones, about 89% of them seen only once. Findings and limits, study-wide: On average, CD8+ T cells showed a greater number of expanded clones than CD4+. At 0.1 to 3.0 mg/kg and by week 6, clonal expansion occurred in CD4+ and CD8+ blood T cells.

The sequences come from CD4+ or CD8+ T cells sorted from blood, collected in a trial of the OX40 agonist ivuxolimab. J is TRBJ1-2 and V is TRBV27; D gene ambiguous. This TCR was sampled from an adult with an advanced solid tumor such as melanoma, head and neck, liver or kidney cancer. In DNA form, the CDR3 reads TGTGCCAGCAGTTTTCTTGGGAGCTATAACTATGGCTACACCTTC. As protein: CASSFLGSYNYGYTF.